Described below is a single T cell receptor (beta chain) sequence and its context. Its antigen is still unknown. Assay: immunoSEQ multiplex PCR; the TCRdb copy retains only in-frame clones and omits some. This sample yields some 8,700 clones, of which roughly 89% are seen a single time; 30% to 35% belongs to the top ten. Time point given: cycle 4 day 1 (C4D1), after less than seven weeks of nivolumab. There was relapse after autologous stem cell transplantation in every patient, and there was variation in brentuximab vedotin exposure. This sample is drawn from a study of PD-1 blockade in classical Hodgkin lymphoma. Study-level points and caveats: The study reported lower baseline TCR diversity in newly diagnosed patients than in healthy donors.

This CDR3 comprises 14 residues. V lost 1 base, J lost 1 base, and 10 bases lay in between. CDR1 is SQVTM and CDR2 is ANQGSEA in the germline V gene. The starting material was peripheral blood mononuclear cells (PBMCs), obtained before the fourth cycle of nivolumab. The clonotype originates from a human donor with classical Hodgkin lymphoma. The rearrangement uses TRBV29-1 and TRBJ2-5; D not resolved. Here the CDR3 reads CSVEVGRVQETQYF. The CDR3 nucleotides are TGCAGCGTTGAAGTTGGACGGGTCCAAGAGACCCAGTACTTC.